A selection of T cell receptor beta chains follows, all from one sample in a study of cytomegalovirus exposure and HLA in healthy donors. The method was immunoSEQ multiplex PCR; TCRdb's version includes in-frame clones alone and lacks a portion of them. The sample has around 140,000 clones; around four fifths are singletons. Input material: PBMCs. The receptors originated from a woman in her 40s in good health and CMV-seronegative. Both conserved end residues are part of each CDR3. The D gene is left open where the match is weak. Clone size is not always given. Where it is, it says once, few, many or a class for expanded clones.

V	D	size	J	CDR3	DNA
TRBV25-1	TRBD1	.	TRBJ1-1	CASSAPGGRGNTEAFF	TGTGCCAGCAGTGCCCCAGGGGGCAGGGGGAACACTGAAGCTTTCTTT
TRBV6-1	.	.	TRBJ1-2	CASSVSDGYTF	TGTGCCAGCAGTGTATCAGATGGCTACACCTTC
TRBV10-3	.	few	TRBJ2-5	CAISESNGGQETQYF	TGTGCCATCAGTGAGTCGAACGGGGGACAAGAGACCCAGTACTTC
TRBV7-9	.	once	TRBJ1-2	CASSLEAGVGYGYTF	TGTGCCAGCAGCTTAGAGGCGGGGGTCGGCTATGGCTACACCTTC
TRBV11-3	.	.	TRBJ1-2	CASSLGPGNYGYTF	TGTGCCAGCAGCTTAGGGCCCGGGAACTATGGCTACACCTTC
TRBV6-5	.	.	TRBJ1-6	CASSRGGGLSSPLHF	TGTGCCAGCTCTAGGGGGGGAGGGTTGAGTTCACCCCTCCACTTT
TRBV10-3	TRBD1	once	TRBJ1-1	CAVSGDRGNTEAFF	TGTGCCGTCAGTGGTGACAGGGGGAACACTGAAGCTTTCTTT
TRBV29-1	.	.	TRBJ1-1	CSVEVGLTAALEAFF	TGCAGCGTTGAAGTGGGACTAACAGCCGCTCTTGAAGCTTTCTTT
TRBV5-8	.	.	TRBJ2-7	CASSFHYEQYF	TGTGCCAGCAGCTTCCACTACGAGCAGTACTTC
TRBV7-6	.	few	TRBJ2-1	CASSLAAGLGNEQFF	TGTGCCAGCAGCTTAGCGGCGGGGCTGGGGAATGAGCAGTTCTTC
TRBV30	.	.	TRBJ2-7	CAWTREGPYEQYF	TGTGCCTGGACCAGAGAGGGCCCCTACGAGCAGTACTTC
TRBV7-9	TRBD1	few	TRBJ1-5	CASSLGTGGRQPQHF	TGTGCCAGCAGCCTCGGGACAGGGGGCCGACAGCCCCAGCATTTT
TRBV7-3	.	.	TRBJ1-1	CASGYEANTEAFF	TGTGCCAGTGGGTACGAGGCGAACACTGAAGCTTTCTTT
TRBV30	TRBD1	.	TRBJ1-2	CAWSALGGPRLNGYTF	TGTGCCTGGAGTGCTTTAGGGGGCCCCAGATTAAATGGCTACACCTTC
TRBV6-4	.	.	TRBJ2-7	CASSDSWRGGEQYF	TGTGCCAGCAGTGACTCGTGGCGGGGCGGCGAGCAGTACTTC
TRBV2	.	.	TRBJ1-1	CASSRPEQVDSEAFF	TGTGCCAGCAGTCGCCCCGAACAGGTAGACAGTGAAGCTTTCTTT
TRBV27	TRBD1	.	TRBJ1-2	CASSWDRESNYGYTF	TGTGCCAGCAGTTGGGACAGGGAAAGTAACTATGGCTACACCTTC
TRBV4-2	.	.	TRBJ1-5	CASSHFEGSNQPQHF	TGTGCCAGCAGCCACTTCGAGGGTAGTAATCAGCCCCAGCATTTT
TRBV7-2	.	.	TRBJ1-4	CASSQRTDNEKLFF	TGTGCCAGCAGCCAGAGGACTGATAATGAAAAACTGTTTTTT
TRBV6-1	TRBD1	once	TRBJ2-2	CASSTGQATGELFF	TGTGCCAGCAGTACGGGACAGGCTACCGGGGAGCTGTTTTTT
TRBV25-1	.	.	TRBJ1-1	CASSTAEVMNTEAFF	TGTGCCAGCAGTACCGCAGAGGTCATGAACACTGAAGCTTTCTTT
TRBV19	TRBD2	few	TRBJ2-5	CASSPPRRGKRQETQYF	TGTGCCAGTAGCCCCCCTAGGCGGGGGAAACGTCAAGAGACCCAGTACTTC
TRBV5-1	.	.	TRBJ1-2	CASSLGQPPHYGYTF	TGCGCCAGCAGCTTGGGACAGCCACCTCACTATGGCTACACCTTC
TRBV4-2	TRBD2	.	TRBJ2-3	CASSQKLAASTDTQYF	TGTGCCAGCAGCCAAAAACTAGCGGCTAGCACAGATACGCAGTATTTT
TRBV6-1	.	once	TRBJ1-5	CASTPRQGGQPQHF	TGTGCCAGCACCCCCCGGCAGGGAGGGCAGCCCCAGCATTTT
TRBV5-1	TRBD1	.	TRBJ2-7	CASSLDRDRVYEQYF	TGCGCCAGCAGCTTAGACCGGGACAGGGTCTACGAGCAGTACTTC
TRBV2	TRBD1	.	TRBJ1-1	CASTGTGGTEAFF	TGTGCCAGCACCGGGACAGGGGGCACTGAAGCTTTCTTT
TRBV5-1	.	.	TRBJ2-7	CASSLLTGSNEQYF	TGCGCCAGCAGCTTGTTAACAGGGTCTAACGAGCAGTACTTC
TRBV14	.	.	TRBJ1-2	CASSLAWGDYGYTF	TGTGCCAGCAGCCTCGCCTGGGGGGACTATGGCTACACCTTC
TRBV7-2	TRBD1	.	TRBJ1-4	CASSRAPNRGLGEKLFF	TGTGCCAGCAGCAGAGCTCCCAACAGGGGGCTTGGGGAAAAACTGTTTTTT
TRBV5-1	TRBD1	few	TRBJ2-5	CASSLVRDRGQGGTQYF	TGCGCCAGCAGCTTGGTCCGGGACAGGGGGCAAGGGGGGACCCAGTACTTC
TRBV19	.	.	TRBJ2-1	CASSIDHGALNEQFF	TGTGCCAGTAGTATAGATCACGGAGCGCTCAATGAGCAGTTCTTC
TRBV6-1	TRBD1	.	TRBJ1-2	CASSEGWDSGISYGYTF	TGTGCCAGCAGTGAAGGGTGGGACAGTGGAATAAGTTATGGCTACACCTTC
TRBV5-1	TRBD1	.	TRBJ1-1	CASSLEDRGTEAFF	TGCGCCAGCAGCTTGGAGGACAGGGGCACTGAAGCTTTCTTT
TRBV2	.	.	TRBJ1-3	CASSETRTSGNTIYF	TGTGCCAGCAGTGAGACTAGGACCTCTGGAAACACCATATATTTT
TRBV18	.	.	TRBJ2-3	CASSPYTDTQYF	TGTGCCAGCTCACCGTACACAGATACGCAGTATTTT
TRBV28	.	.	TRBJ1-2	CASSLTPGHGLGGYTF	TGTGCCAGCAGTCTTACACCGGGACATGGCCTGGGGGGCTACACCTTC
TRBV10-3	TRBD1	.	TRBJ1-5	CAISRQGDGNQPQHF	TGTGCCATCAGCCGACAGGGGGATGGCAATCAGCCCCAGCATTTT
TRBV27	TRBD1	.	TRBJ2-3	CATFGYRGQTTDTQYF	TGTGCCACCTTCGGGTACAGGGGACAAACCACAGATACGCAGTATTTT
TRBV6-5	.	.	TRBJ1-2	CASSYSTGGNYGYTF	TGTGCCAGCAGTTACTCGACAGGTGGAAACTATGGCTACACCTTC
TRBV5-6	.	.	TRBJ1-6	CASSSGTLYNSPLHF	TGTGCCAGCAGCTCAGGAACCCTCTATAATTCACCCCTCCACTTT
TRBV5-8	TRBD1	once	TRBJ1-4	CASRVGQGNVVSEKLFF	TGTGCCAGCAGGGTCGGACAGGGGAACGTCGTAAGTGAAAAACTGTTTTTT
TRBV5-8	.	.	TRBJ1-3	CASSLAKGNTIYF	TGTGCCAGCAGCTTGGCGAAGGGGAACACCATATATTTT
TRBV15	.	.	TRBJ2-7	CATSTRVDYEQYF	TGTGCCACCAGCACCCGGGTTGACTACGAGCAGTACTTC